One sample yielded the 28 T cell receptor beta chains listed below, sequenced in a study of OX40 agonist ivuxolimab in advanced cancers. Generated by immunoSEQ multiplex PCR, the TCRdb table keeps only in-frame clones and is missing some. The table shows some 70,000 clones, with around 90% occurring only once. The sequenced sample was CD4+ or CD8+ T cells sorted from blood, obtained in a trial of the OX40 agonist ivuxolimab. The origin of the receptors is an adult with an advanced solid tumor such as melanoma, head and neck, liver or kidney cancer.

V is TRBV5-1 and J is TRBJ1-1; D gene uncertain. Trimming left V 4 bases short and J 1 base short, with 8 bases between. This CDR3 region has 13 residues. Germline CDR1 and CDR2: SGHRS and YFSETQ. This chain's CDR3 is CASSHPPNTEAFF. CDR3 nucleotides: TGCGCCAGCAGCCACCCCCCGAACACTGAAGCTTTCTTT.

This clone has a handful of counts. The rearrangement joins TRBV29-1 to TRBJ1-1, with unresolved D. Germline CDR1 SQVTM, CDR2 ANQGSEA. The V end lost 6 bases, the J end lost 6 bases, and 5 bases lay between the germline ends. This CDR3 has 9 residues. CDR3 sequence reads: CSVTPEAFF. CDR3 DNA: TGCAGCGTAACTCCTGAAGCTTTCTTT.

CDR3 DNA sequence: TGTGCCAGCAGCCCCGCACTAGCGGATACTTACAATGAGCAGTTCTTC. Translated: CASSPALADTYNEQFF. The chain couples TRBV9 to TRBJ2-1; 8 bases line up with TRBD2. This CDR3 is 16 amino acids long. From germline, CDR1 is SGDLS and CDR2 YYNGEE. The trim removed 4 bases at V and 4 bases at J, leaving 10 bases unmatched. Supplemented by reference TRBV9 and TRBJ2-1, the full variable domain reads DSGVTQTPKHLITATGQRVTLRCSPRSGDLSVYWYQQSLDQGLQFLIQYYNGEERAKGNILERFSAQQFPDLHSELNLSSLELGDSALYFCASSPALADTYNEQFFGPGTRLTVL.

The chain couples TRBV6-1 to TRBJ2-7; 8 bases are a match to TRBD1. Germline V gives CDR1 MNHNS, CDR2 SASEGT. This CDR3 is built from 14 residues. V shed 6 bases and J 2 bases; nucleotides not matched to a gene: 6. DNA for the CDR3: TGTGCCAGCAGCCATCTCAGGGGGCCCTACGAGCAGTACTTC. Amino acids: CASSHLRGPYEQYF.

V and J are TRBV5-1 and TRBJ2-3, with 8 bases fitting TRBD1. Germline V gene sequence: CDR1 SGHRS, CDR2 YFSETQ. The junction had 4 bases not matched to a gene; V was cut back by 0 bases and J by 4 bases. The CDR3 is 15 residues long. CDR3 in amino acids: CASSLAGGRADTQYF. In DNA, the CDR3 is TGCGCCAGCAGCTTGGCAGGGGGCCGTGCAGATACGCAGTATTTT.

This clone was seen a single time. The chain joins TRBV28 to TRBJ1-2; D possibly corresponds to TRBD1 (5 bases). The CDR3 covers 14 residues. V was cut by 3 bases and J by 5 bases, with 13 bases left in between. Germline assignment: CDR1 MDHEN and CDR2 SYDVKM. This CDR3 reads CASSFLDRPYGYTF. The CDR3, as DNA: TGTGCCAGCAGTTTTCTAGACAGACCGTATGGCTACACCTTC.

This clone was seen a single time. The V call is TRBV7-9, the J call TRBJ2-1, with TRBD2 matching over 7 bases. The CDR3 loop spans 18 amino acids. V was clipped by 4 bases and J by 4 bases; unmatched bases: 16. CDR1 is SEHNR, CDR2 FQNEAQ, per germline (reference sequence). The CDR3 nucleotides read TGTGCCAGCAGCTATTCCACAGTTGTGCGGGAGAGTTACAATGAGCAGTTCTTC. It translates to CASSYSTVVRESYNEQFF.

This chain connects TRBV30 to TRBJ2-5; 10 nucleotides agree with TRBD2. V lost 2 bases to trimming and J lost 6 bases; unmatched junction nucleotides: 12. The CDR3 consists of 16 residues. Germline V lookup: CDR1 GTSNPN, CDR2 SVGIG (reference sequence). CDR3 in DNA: TGTGCCTGGAGTTTAGCCGCAGGGACTAGCGTTAAGACCCAGTACTTC. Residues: CAWSLAAGTSVKTQYF.

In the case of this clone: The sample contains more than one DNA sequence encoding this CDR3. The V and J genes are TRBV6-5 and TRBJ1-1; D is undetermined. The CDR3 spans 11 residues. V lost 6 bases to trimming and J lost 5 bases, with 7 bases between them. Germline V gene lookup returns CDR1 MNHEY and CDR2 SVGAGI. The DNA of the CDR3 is TGTGCCAGCAGCACCGTAACTGAAGCTTTCTTT. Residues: CASSTVTEAFF.

CDR3 residues: CASSLGQNSNQPQHF. The CDR3 nucleotides read TGTGCCAGCAGCTTGGGTCAGAATAGCAATCAGCCCCAGCATTTT. This chain uses TRBV5-5 with TRBJ1-5, with no clear D. The CDR3 sequence is 15 residues long. CDR1 is SGHKS, CDR2 YYEKEE, per germline (reference sequence). The V gene lost 0 bases and the J gene lost 0 bases, with 7 bases spanning the gap.

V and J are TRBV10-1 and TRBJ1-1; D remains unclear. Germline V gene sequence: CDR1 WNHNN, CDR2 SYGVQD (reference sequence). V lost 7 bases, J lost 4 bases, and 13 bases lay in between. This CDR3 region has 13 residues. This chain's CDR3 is CASTQILGTEAFF. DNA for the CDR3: TGCGCCAGCACCCAGATCCTTGGCACTGAAGCTTTCTTT.

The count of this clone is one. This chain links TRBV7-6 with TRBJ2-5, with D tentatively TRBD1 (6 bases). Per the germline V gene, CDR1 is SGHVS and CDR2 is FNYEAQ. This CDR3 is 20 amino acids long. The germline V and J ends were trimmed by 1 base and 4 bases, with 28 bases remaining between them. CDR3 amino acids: CASSLVGQGIPGSLGETQYF. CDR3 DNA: TGTGCCAGCAGCTTAGTCGGGCAGGGGATCCCCGGCTCGCTTGGAGAGACCCAGTACTTC.

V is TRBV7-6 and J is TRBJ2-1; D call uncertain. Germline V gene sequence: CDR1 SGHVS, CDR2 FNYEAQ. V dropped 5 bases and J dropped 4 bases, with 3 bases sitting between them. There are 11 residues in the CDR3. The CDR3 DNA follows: TGTGCCAGCAGCGGTTACAATGAGCAGTTCTTC. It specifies CASSGYNEQFF.

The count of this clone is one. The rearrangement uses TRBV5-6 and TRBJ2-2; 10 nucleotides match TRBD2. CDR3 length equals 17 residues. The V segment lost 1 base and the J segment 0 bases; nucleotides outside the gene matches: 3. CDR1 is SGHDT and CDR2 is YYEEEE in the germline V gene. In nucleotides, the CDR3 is TGTGCCAGCAGCTTGAGGACTAGCGGTACGAACACCGGGGAGCTGTTTTTT. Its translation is CASSLRTSGTNTGELFF.

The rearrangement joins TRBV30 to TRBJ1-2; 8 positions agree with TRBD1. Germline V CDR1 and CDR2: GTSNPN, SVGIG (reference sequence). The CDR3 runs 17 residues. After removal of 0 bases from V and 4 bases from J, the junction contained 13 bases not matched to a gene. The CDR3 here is CAWSVGWGQGAAYGYTF. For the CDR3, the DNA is TGTGCCTGGAGTGTCGGTTGGGGTCAGGGGGCGGCCTATGGCTACACCTTC.

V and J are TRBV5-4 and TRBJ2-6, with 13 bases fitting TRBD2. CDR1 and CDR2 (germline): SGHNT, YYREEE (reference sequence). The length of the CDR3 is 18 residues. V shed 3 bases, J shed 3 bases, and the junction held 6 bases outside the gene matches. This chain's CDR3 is CASSSGLAGVGGANVLTF. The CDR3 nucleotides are TGTGCCAGCAGCTCTGGACTAGCGGGAGTAGGTGGGGCCAACGTCCTGACTTTC.

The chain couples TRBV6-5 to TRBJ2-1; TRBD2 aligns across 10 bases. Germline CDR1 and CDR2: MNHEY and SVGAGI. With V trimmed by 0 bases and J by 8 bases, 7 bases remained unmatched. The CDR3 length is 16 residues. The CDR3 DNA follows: TGTGCCAGCAGTTACTCTAGCGGGAGGTTCAATCATGAGCAGTTCTTC. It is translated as CASSYSSGRFNHEQFF.

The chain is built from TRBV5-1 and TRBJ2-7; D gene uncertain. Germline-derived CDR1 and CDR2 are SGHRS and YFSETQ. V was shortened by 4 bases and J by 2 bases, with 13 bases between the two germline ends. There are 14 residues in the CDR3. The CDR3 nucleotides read TGCGCCAGCAGCCTTACGACAACGGCCTACGAGCAGTACTTC. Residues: CASSLTTTAYEQYF.

The DNA of the CDR3 is TGTGCCAGCAGCGTCAGGGTGGGGGATGATGGCTACACCTTC. Translating gives CASSVRVGDDGYTF. The rearrangement uses TRBV11-1 and TRBJ1-2, with a possible D match to TRBD1 (5 bases). Per germline, CDR1 SGHAT and CDR2 FQDESV (reference sequence). Trimming took off 5 bases at V and 6 bases at J, with 16 bases between the two ends. This CDR3 has 14 residues.

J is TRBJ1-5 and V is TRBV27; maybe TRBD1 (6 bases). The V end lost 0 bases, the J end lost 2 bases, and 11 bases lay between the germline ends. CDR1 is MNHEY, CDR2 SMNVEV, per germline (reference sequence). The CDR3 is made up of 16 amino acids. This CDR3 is CASSLSGGLRNQPQHF. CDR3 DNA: TGTGCCAGCAGTTTATCGGGGGGGCTGCGCAATCAGCCCCAGCATTTT.

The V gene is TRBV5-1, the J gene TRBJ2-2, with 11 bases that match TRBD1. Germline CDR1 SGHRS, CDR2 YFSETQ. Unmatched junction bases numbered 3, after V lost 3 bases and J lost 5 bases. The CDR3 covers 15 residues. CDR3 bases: TGCGCCAGCAGCTCGGACAGGGGGCAAACCGGGGAGCTGTTTTTT. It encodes CASSSDRGQTGELFF.

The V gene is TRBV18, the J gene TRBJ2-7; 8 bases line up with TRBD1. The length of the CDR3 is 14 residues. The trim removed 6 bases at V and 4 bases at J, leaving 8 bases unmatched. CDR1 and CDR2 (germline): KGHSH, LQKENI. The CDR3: CASSPQGAQYEQYF. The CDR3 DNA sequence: TGTGCCAGCTCTCCCCAGGGGGCGCAGTACGAGCAGTACTTC.

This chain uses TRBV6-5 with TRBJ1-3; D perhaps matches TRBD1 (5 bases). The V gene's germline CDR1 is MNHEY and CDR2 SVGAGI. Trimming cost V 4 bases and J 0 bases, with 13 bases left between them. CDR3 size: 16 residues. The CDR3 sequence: CASSFGHPSSGNTIYF. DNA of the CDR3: TGTGCCAGCAGTTTTGGACACCCCAGCTCTGGAAACACCATATATTTT.

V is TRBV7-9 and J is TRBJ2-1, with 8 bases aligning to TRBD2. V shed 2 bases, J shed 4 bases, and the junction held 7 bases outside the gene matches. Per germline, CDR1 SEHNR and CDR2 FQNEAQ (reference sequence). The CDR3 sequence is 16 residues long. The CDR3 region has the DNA TGTGCCAGCAGCTTAATAGCGGGAATGGGTTACAATGAGCAGTTCTTC. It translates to CASSLIAGMGYNEQFF.

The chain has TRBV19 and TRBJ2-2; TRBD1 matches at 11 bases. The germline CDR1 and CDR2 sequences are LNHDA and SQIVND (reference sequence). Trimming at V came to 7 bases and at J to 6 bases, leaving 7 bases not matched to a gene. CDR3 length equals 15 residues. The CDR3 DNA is TGTGCCAGTAAAGTGGGACAGGGGGGCGCCGGGGAGCTGTTTTTT. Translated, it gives CASKVGQGGAGELFF.

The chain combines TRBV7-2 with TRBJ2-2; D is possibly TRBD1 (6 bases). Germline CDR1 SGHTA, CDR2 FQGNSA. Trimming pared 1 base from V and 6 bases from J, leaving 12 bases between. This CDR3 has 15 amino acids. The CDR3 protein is CASSLVRGVPGELFF. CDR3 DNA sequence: TGTGCCAGCAGCTTAGTCAGGGGAGTGCCCGGGGAGCTGTTTTTT.

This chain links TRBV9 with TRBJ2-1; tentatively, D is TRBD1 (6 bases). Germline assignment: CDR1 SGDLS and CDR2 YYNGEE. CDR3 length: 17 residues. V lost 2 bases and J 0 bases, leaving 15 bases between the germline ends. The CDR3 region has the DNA TGTGCCAGCAGCGTGAGTTCCGGACAGTTCTCCTACAATGAGCAGTTCTTC. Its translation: CASSVSSGQFSYNEQFF.

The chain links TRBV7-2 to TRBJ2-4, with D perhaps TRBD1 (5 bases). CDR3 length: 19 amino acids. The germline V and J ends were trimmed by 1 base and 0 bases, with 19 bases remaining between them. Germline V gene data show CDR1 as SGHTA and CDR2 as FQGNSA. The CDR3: CASSLGWRQTELAKNIQYF. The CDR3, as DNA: TGTGCCAGCAGCTTAGGCTGGAGACAGACCGAGCTAGCCAAAAACATTCAGTACTTC. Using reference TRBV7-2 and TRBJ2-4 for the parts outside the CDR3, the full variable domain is GAGVSQSPSNKVTEKGKDVELRCDPISGHTALYWYRQSLGQGLEFLIYFQGNSAPDKSGLPSDRFSAERTGGSVSTLTIQRTQQEDSAVYLCASSLGWRQTELAKNIQYFGAGTRLSVL.